This entry lists 9 T cell receptor beta chains sequenced from one sample in a study of T cells in Graves' hyperthyroidism and ophthalmopathy. RNA transcripts served as the template for amplifying TCR beta CDR3 regions. Using the HTBI primer set, a first-round RT-PCR was run on the TCR CDR3. One entry per CDR3 protein, called by TCRdb with MiXCR from the multiplex PCR reads. The data show some 740,000 distinct CDR3 sequences, about 15% seen once. Sequencing was done on a sample of blood. The origin of the receptors is a young woman with Graves' hyperthyroidism.

This clonotype was recorded at least ten times. The genes are TRBV7-8 and TRBJ1-4, with D possibly being TRBD1 (5 bases). Germline CDR1 and CDR2: SGHVS and FQNEAQ. Trimming shortened V by 5 bases and J by 8 bases, and 18 bases separated the two germline ends. This CDR3 contains 15 residues. This CDR3 is CASSQWGSRGEKLFF. As DNA, the CDR3 is TGTGCCAGCAGCCAGTGGGGGTCCCGGGGCGAAAAACTGTTTTTT.

In this sample, this clonotype turned up a few times. A junction end diverges from the germline sequence, so it may reflect a read error. The chain has TRBV24-1 and TRBJ2-3; 8 nucleotides align to TRBD1. Per germline, CDR1 KGHDR and CDR2 SFDVKD. CDR3 length equals 14 residues. The CDR3 bases are TGTGCCACCAGTGACAGGGGGCCGACAGACACGCAGTATTTT. Protein sequence: CATSDRGPTDTQYF.

This clonotype came up many times. The chain links TRBV24-1 to TRBJ1-5; D possibly corresponds to TRBD1 (5 bases). Trimming took off 4 bases at V and 2 bases at J, with 11 bases between the two ends. CDR1 is KGHDR, CDR2 SFDVKD, per germline. The CDR3 totals 15 residues. CDR3 loop: CATSEAGSRNQPQHF. CDR3 coding DNA: TGTGCCACCAGTGAAGCAGGGTCGCGCAATCAGCCCCAGCATTTT.

This clonotype was seen many times. The rearrangement links TRBV5-1 to TRBJ2-7; 9 bases match TRBD1. Germline trimming cut 5 bases from V and 0 bases from J; bases unmatched to any gene: 9. This CDR3 is built from 16 residues. Germline V gene sequence: CDR1 SGHRS, CDR2 YFSETQ. The CDR3, as DNA: TGCGCCAGCAGAACGTCGGGACAGGGCTCCTCCTACGAGCAGTACTTC. It encodes CASRTSGQGSSYEQYF.

This clonotype was detected ten times or more. The chain joins TRBV20-1 to TRBJ2-7; TRBD1 aligns across 8 bases. Per germline, CDR1 DFQATT and CDR2 SNEGSKA (reference sequence). The length of the CDR3 is 15 residues. V lost 3 bases and J lost 7; bases outside the gene matches: 14. CDR3 residues: CSASGGQGFYGEQYF. The CDR3 coding sequence is TGCAGTGCTAGTGGCGGACAGGGCTTCTACGGAGAGCAGTACTTC.

The chain combines TRBV9 with TRBJ2-1, with a possible D match to TRBD1 (6 bases). Per germline, CDR1 SGDLS and CDR2 YYNGEE. The CDR3 length is 15 residues. Trimming pared 3 bases from V and 9 bases from J, leaving 19 bases between. CDR3 sequence (DNA): TGTGCCAGCAGCGACGAGGGACCACCCAGGGGTGAGCAGTTCTTC. Amino acid sequence: CASSDEGPPRGEQFF.

V and J are TRBV19 and TRBJ2-5; 10 nucleotides align to TRBD2. CDR3 length: 18 amino acids. Germline-derived CDR1 and CDR2 are LNHDA and SQIVND (reference sequence). V shed 3 bases, J shed 5 bases, and the junction held 15 bases outside the gene matches. This chain's CDR3 is CASSIRKGSGRIRETQYF. DNA for the CDR3: TGTGCCAGTAGTATTCGAAAAGGTAGCGGGAGGATCAGGGAGACCCAGTACTTC.

The chain links TRBV6-1 to TRBJ1-5; D unclear. Trimming left V 1 base short and J 6 bases short, with 10 bases between. The CDR3 consists of 14 residues. Germline assignment: CDR1 MNHNS and CDR2 SASEGT. The CDR3 nucleotides are TGTGCCAGCAGTGAAGTGCCTGTGCGTCAGCCCCAGCATTTT. Amino acid sequence: CASSEVPVRQPQHF.

This clonotype was counted many times. The chain carries TRBV18 and TRBJ2-3; D unclear. V lost 2 bases, J lost 1 base, and 13 bases lay in between. Germline CDR1 reads KGHSH; CDR2 reads LQKENI. CDR3 length: 16 amino acids. The CDR3 spells CASSPDGKRGTDTQYF. In nucleotides, the CDR3 is TGTGCCAGCTCACCAGATGGGAAACGGGGCACAGATACGCAGTATTTT.